One sample yielded the 18 T cell receptor beta chains listed below, sequenced in a study of shared clonotypes between healthy human individuals. Data came from immunoSEQ multiplex PCR; TCRdb stores just in-frame clones and leaves some out. Of 2 million to 2.5 million clones in the sample, 95% were seen once. The sequencing input was naive CD4+ T cells sorted from blood. Subset described: CD45RA+ positively selected. The receptors derive from a man younger than 35 in good health.

This clone was seen just once. This chain connects TRBV4-2 to TRBJ2-7, with 13 nucleotides matching TRBD2. The germline gives CDR1 LGHNA, CDR2 YNFKEQ. V lost 1 base, J lost 5 bases, and 5 bases stayed unmatched. CDR3 size: 16 residues. This CDR3 is CASSQARGTSGDEQYF. CDR3 nucleotides: TGTGCCAGCAGCCAAGCTAGGGGGACTAGCGGGGACGAGCAGTACTTC.

CDR3 amino acids: CASSSGLAGSQDEQFF. CDR3 DNA: TGTGCCAGCTCATCCGGACTAGCGGGTAGCCAGGATGAGCAGTTCTTC. V and J are TRBV18 and TRBJ2-1; 11 bases align to TRBD2. The CDR3 extends over 16 amino acids. The germline V gene has CDR1 KGHSH and CDR2 LQKENI. The V segment lost 5 bases and the J segment 8 bases; nucleotides outside the gene matches: 11.

V is TRBV6-1 and J is TRBJ2-2; D gene uncertain. The germline V gene encodes CDR1 MNHNS and CDR2 SASEGT. The CDR3 is made up of 14 amino acids. Trimming pared 5 bases from V and 4 bases from J, leaving 11 bases between. The CDR3 DNA reads TGTGCCAGCAGTATCGATCTACGCACCGGGGAGCTGTTTTTT. Translating gives CASSIDLRTGELFF.

Concerning this clone itself: Other DNA variants within this sample encode the same CDR3. The CDR3 loop reads CASSLPGLGQETQYF. In DNA form, the CDR3 reads TGCGCCAGCAGCTTGCCGGGGCTGGGGCAAGAGACCCAGTACTTC. The chain recombines TRBV5-1 with TRBJ2-5; D tentatively fits TRBD1 or TRBD2 (5 bases each). Germline-derived CDR1 and CDR2 are SGHRS and YFSETQ. V gave up 1 base and J gave up 2 bases, with 12 bases separating them. The CDR3 is made up of 15 amino acids. Combining the CDR3 with reference TRBV5-1 and TRBJ2-5 gives the whole variable domain KAGVTQTPRYLIKTRGQQVTLSCSPISGHRSVSWYQQTPGQGLQFLFEYFSETQRNKGNFPGRFSGRQFSNSRSEMNVSTLELGDSALYLCASSLPGLGQETQYFGPGTRLLVL.

This rearrangement joins TRBV7-8 to TRBJ1-5; D remains ambiguous. V gave up 5 bases and J gave up 7 bases, with 15 bases separating them. The germline V gene has CDR1 SGHVS and CDR2 FQNEAQ. The CDR3 covers 14 residues. DNA of the CDR3: TGTGCCAGCAGCCCTAGGGAGGGCTTCCAGCCCCAGCATTTT. This sequence encodes CASSPREGFQPQHF.

The V and J genes are TRBV30 and TRBJ2-2; 9 bases align to TRBD1. This CDR3 comprises 13 residues. V gave up 1 base and J gave up 7 bases; unmatched junction bases: 1. Germline loops: CDR1 GTSNPN, CDR2 SVGIG (reference sequence). The CDR3 sequence: CAWSGQGVGELFF. The CDR3 nucleotides read TGTGCCTGGAGTGGACAGGGGGTCGGGGAGCTGTTTTTT.

This sequence joins TRBV19 and TRBJ1-2; the match to TRBD1 covers 10 bases. The germline V gene has CDR1 LNHDA and CDR2 SQIVND (reference sequence). V shed 5 bases and J 5 bases; nucleotides not matched to a gene: 8. This CDR3 contains 15 residues. CDR3: CASSALDRGLYGYTF. Written as DNA, the CDR3 is TGTGCCAGTAGTGCCCTGGACAGGGGGTTGTATGGCTACACCTTC.

The chain has TRBV18 and TRBJ1-3; D is possibly TRBD1 (5 bases). The CDR3 loop spans 16 amino acids. V was trimmed by 0 bases and J by 4 bases, leaving 13 bases between them. From germline, CDR1 is KGHSH and CDR2 LQKENI. The CDR3 is CASSPPLRGTGNTIYF. The CDR3 region has the DNA TGTGCCAGCTCACCACCTTTAAGGGGAACAGGAAACACCATATATTTT.

Details on this clone: Other nucleotide sequences in the sample specify the same CDR3. The chain has TRBV2 and TRBJ2-5; the D is unclear. The V gene lost 8 bases and the J gene lost 1 base, with 8 bases spanning the gap. CDR1 is SNHLY, CDR2 FYNNEI, per germline. The CDR3 consists of 12 residues. The CDR3 nucleotides are TGTGCCAGCGGGGTACTCCAAGAGACCCAGTACTTC. This codes for CASGVLQETQYF.

This sequence joins TRBV9 and TRBJ2-7; 12 bases align to TRBD1. The CDR3 has 15 amino acids. Germline assignment: CDR1 SGDLS and CDR2 YYNGEE. Unmatched junction bases numbered 3, after V lost 0 bases and J lost 5 bases. CDR3 sequence reads: CASSVDGTGGNEQYF. CDR3 in DNA: TGTGCCAGCAGCGTAGACGGGACAGGGGGCAACGAGCAGTACTTC.

The chain combines TRBV6-1 with TRBJ1-4; TRBD1 aligns across 10 bases. This CDR3 has 14 amino acids. The J segment lost 5 bases and the V segment lost 4 bases, leaving 1 base of the junction unmatched. Germline V gives CDR1 MNHNS, CDR2 SASEGT. CDR3 nucleotides: TGTGCCAGCAGTGGGGGACAGGGGAATGAAAAACTGTTTTTT. This gives the protein CASSGGQGNEKLFF.

The rearrangement uses TRBV10-3 and TRBJ1-5, with D hard to call. Per germline, CDR1 ENHRY and CDR2 SYGVKD. Trimming left V 0 bases short and J 9 bases short, with 12 bases between. The CDR3 runs to 14 residues. This CDR3 is CAISESEGSWPQHF. CDR3 nucleotide sequence: TGTGCCATCAGTGAGTCGGAGGGTTCCTGGCCCCAGCATTTT.

The rearrangement joins TRBV7-9 to TRBJ1-1; a weak D match, TRBD1 (5 bases). V shed 7 bases and J shed 5 bases, with 17 bases lying between them. The CDR3 contains 14 residues. CDR1 and CDR2 (germline): SEHNR, FQNEAQ (reference sequence). The CDR3 DNA reads TGTGCCAGCACCTTGGGGGGAGGGAAGACTGAAGCTTTCTTT. Its protein is CASTLGGGKTEAFF.

The chain has TRBV5-5 and TRBJ1-2; D call uncertain. CDR3 length: 13 amino acids. V was trimmed by 3 bases and J by 4 bases, leaving 10 bases between them. CDR1 and CDR2 from the germline V gene are SGHKS and YYEKEE (reference sequence). CDR3 coding DNA: TGTGCCAGCAGCTCCGCGGACGGCTATGGCTACACCTTC. Protein: CASSSADGYGYTF.

This clone has a single count. The chain carries TRBV6-1 and TRBJ2-3, with D perhaps matching TRBD2 (5 bases). The CDR3 sequence is 13 residues long. The germline CDR1 and CDR2 sequences are MNHNS and SASEGT. The V and J ends lost 4 bases and 6 bases respectively, with 11 bases between them. CDR3 sequence: CASSAGKPDTQYF. CDR3 bases: TGTGCCAGCAGTGCGGGGAAACCGGATACGCAGTATTTT.

This rearrangement joins TRBV6-5 to TRBJ2-7; 7 bases are a match to TRBD2. Germline values: CDR1 MNHEY, CDR2 SVGAGI. There are 15 residues in the CDR3. Trimming cost V 6 bases and J 3 bases; bases outside gene matches: 11. The DNA of the CDR3 is TGTGCCAGCAGCCCCGCCGCGGGGGAGTTCTACGAGCAGTACTTC. Its translation: CASSPAAGEFYEQYF.

J is TRBJ2-3 and V is TRBV6-6; perhaps TRBD1 as D (5 bases). The CDR3 sequence is 15 residues long. Germline lookup yields CDR1 MNHNY and CDR2 SVGAGI (reference sequence). V lost 0 bases and J lost 7, with 14 bases in between. The CDR3 nucleotides read TGTGCCAGCAGTTACTCAGGGGCCGCCAGGAATACGCAGTATTTT. It encodes CASSYSGAARNTQYF.

Written as DNA, the CDR3 is TGTGCCAGCAGCTCCTTAGTGGGAGGATTCTACGAGCAGTACTTC. Translating it yields CASSSLVGGFYEQYF. The J gene is TRBJ2-7, the V gene TRBV11-2, with D possibly TRBD2 on 6 matching bases. This CDR3 has 15 residues. V dropped 4 bases and J dropped 3 bases, with 16 bases sitting between them. Looked up from germline, CDR1 is SGHAT and CDR2 is FQNNGV.